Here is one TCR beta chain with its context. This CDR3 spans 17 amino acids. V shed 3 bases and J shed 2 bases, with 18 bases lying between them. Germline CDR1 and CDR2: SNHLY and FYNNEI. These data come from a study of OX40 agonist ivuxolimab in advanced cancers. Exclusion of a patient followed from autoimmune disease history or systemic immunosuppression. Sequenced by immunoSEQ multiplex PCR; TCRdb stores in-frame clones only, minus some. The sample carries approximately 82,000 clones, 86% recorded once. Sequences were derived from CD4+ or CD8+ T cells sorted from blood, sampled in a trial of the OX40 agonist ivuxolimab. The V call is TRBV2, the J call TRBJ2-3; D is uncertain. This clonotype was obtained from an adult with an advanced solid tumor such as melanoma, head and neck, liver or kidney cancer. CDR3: CASSDLSLGLITDTQYF. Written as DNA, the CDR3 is TGTGCCAGCAGTGATCTATCACTCGGCCTTATCACAGATACGCAGTATTTT.